This T cell receptor beta chain was captured by sequencing in a study of blood T cells in healthy people across ages. Sample-barcoded 5' priming and a J-beta primer mix drove a second PCR of roughly 7 to 11 cycles. Unique molecular identifiers of 12 random nucleotides labeled each cDNA. TCRdb ran MiXCR on the 5' RACE reads and lists one entry per CDR3 protein. The profile covers nearly 800,000 distinct CDR3 sequences, with 20% to 25% appearing a single time and under 4.5% taken by the ten largest. This clonotype was recorded a few times. This sample also belongs to another study, concerning T cells of mothers and their children. Turning to that study: Relative to unrelated pairs, biologically related mother-child dyads exhibited marginally greater, non-significant overlap.

Material for sequencing was blood. This clonotype was sampled from a boy between 5 and 17 years old in good health.

CDR3 coding DNA: TGTGCCAGCAGCTTAGTGAGGGCAGTAGCCTACAATGAGCAGTTCTTC. Protein: CASSLVRAVAYNEQFF. V usage is TRBV7-2 and J usage is TRBJ2-5, with D possibly TRBD2 on 5 matching bases. The assigned J gene may be wrong: the sequence end matches TRBJ2-1 better. Germline V gene lookup returns CDR1 SGHTA and CDR2 FQGNSA. The CDR3 sequence is 16 residues long.